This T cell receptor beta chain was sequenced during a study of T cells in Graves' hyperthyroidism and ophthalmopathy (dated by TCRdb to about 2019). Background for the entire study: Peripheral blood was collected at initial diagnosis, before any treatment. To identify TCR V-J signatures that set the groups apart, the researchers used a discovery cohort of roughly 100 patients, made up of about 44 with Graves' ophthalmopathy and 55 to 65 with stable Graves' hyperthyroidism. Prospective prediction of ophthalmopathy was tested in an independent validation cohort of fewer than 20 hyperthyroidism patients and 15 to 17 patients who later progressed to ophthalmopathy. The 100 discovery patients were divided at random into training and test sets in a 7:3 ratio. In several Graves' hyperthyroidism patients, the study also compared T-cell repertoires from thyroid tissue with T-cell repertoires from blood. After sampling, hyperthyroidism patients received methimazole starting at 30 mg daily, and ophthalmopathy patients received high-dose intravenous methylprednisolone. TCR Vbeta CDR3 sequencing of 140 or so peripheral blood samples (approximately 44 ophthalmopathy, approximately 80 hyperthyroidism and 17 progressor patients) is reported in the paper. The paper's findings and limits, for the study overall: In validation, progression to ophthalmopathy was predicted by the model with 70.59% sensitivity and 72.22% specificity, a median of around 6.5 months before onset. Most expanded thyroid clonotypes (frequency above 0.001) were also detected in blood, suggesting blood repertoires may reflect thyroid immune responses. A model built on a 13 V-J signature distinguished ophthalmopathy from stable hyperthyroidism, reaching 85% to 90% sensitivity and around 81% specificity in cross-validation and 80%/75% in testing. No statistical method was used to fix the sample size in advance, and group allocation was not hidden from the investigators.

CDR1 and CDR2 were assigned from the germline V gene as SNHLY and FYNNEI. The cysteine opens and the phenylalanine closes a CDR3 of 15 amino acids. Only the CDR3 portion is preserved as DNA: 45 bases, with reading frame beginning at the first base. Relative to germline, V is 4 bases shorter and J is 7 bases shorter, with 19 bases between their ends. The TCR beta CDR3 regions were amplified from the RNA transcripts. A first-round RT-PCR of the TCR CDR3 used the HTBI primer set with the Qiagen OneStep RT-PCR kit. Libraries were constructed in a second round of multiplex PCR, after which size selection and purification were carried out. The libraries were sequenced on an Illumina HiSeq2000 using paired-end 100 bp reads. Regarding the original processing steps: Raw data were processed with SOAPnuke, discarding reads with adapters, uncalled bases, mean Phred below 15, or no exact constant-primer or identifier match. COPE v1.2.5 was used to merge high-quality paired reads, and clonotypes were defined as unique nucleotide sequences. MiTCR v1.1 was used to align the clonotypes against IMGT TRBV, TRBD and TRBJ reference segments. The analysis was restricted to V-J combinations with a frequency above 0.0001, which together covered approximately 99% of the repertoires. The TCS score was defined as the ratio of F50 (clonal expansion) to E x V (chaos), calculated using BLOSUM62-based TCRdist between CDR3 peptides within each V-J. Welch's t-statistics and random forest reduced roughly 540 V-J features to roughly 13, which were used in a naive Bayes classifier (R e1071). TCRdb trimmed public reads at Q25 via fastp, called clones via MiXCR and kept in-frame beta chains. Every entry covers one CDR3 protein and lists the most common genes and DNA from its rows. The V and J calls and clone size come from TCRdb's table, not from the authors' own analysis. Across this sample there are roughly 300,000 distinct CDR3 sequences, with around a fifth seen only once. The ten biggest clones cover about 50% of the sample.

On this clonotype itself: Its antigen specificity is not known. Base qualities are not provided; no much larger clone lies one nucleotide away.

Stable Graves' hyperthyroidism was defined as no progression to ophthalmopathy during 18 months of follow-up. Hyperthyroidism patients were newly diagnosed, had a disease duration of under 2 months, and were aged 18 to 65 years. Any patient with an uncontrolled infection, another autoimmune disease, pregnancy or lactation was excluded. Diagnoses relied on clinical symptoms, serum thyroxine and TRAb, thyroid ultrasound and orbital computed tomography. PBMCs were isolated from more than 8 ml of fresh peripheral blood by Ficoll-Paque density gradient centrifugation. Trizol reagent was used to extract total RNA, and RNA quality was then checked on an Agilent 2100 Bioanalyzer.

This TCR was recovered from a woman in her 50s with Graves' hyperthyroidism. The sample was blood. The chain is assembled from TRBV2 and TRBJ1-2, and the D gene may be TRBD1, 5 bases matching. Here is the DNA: TGTGCCAGCAGTGGGTCGCAGGGCCCAGGAGGTGGCTACACCTTC. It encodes CASSGSQGPGGGYTF.